The entry that follows covers one T cell receptor (beta chain) sequence. The target antigen is unknown. The data are from a study of cytomegalovirus exposure and HLA in healthy donors. Points from the study as a whole: Association of 16,951 TCR beta sequences with HLA alleles was found at 0.05 false discovery rate in a later analysis. Analyses of presence and absence presupposed an approximately uniform sequencing depth across donors.

60 Vbeta and 13 Jbeta primers were used in PCR. Data came from immunoSEQ multiplex PCR; TCRdb stores just in-frame clones and leaves some out. This sample has about 150,000 clones, with about 76% found just once. V shed 0 bases and J shed 4 bases, with 9 bases lying between them. The CDR3 is 14 residues long. Looked up from germline, CDR1 is MNHNS and CDR2 is SASEGT. The source material was PBMCs. The rearrangement joins TRBV6-1 to TRBJ1-1, with D possibly matching TRBD1 (5 bases). The receptor was derived from a man under 40 in good health and CMV-seropositive. CDR3 amino acids: CASSEAVQGTEAFF. In nucleotides, the CDR3 is TGTGCCAGCAGTGAAGCGGTCCAGGGCACTGAAGCTTTCTTT.